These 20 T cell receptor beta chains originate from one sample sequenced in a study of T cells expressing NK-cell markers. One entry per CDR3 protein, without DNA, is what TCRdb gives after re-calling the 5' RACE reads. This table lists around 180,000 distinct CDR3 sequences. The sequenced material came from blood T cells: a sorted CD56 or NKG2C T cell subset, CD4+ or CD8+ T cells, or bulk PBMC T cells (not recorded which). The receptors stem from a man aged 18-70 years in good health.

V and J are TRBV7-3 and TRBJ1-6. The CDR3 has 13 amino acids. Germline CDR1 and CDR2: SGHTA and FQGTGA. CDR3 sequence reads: CASSLTAGAPLHF.

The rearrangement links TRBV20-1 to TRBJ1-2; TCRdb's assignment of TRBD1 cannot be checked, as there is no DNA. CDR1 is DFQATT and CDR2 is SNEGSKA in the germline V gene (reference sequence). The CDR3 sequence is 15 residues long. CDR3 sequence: CSARDWAGGGYGYTF.

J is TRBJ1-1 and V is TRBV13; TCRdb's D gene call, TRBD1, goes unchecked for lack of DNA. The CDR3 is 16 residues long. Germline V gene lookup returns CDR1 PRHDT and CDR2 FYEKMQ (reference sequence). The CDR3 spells CASKVLGAGIATEAFF.

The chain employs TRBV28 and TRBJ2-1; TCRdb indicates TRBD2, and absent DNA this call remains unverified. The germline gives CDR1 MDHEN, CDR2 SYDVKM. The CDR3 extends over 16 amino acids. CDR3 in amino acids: CASSLILAGGSNEQFF. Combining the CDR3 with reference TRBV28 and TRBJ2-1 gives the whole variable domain DVKVTQSSRYLVKRTGEKVFLECVQDMDHENMFWYRQDPGLGLRLIYFSYDVKMKEKGDIPEGYSVSREKKERFSLILESASTNQTSMYLCASSLILAGGSNEQFFGPGTRLTVL.

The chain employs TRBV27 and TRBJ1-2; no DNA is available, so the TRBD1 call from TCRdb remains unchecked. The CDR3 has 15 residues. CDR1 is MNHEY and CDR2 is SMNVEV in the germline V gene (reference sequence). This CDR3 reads CASSFRDRGGYGYTF.

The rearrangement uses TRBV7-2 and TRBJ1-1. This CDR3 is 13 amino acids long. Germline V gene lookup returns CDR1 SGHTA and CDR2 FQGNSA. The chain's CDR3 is CASSYGLTTEAFF.

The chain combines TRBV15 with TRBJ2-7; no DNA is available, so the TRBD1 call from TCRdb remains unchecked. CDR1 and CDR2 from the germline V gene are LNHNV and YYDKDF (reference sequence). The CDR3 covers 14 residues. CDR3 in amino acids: CATSSRTYSYEQYF. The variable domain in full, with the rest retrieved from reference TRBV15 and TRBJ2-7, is DAMVIQNPRYQVTQFGKPVTLSCSQTLNHNVMYWYQQKSSQAPKLLFHYYDKDFNNEADTPDNFQSRRPNTSFCFLDIRSPGLGDTAMYLCATSSRTYSYEQYFGPGTRLTVT.

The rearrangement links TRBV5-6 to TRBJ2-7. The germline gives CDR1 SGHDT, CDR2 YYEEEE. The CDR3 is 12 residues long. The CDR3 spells CASSVGYYEQYF.

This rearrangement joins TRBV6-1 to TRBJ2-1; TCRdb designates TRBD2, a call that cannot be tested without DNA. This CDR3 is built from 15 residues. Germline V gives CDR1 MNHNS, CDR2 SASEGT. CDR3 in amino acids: CASSPTIGGAMEQFF.

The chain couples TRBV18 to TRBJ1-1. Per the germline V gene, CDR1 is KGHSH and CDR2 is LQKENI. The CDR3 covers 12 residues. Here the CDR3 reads CATTAGNTEAFF.

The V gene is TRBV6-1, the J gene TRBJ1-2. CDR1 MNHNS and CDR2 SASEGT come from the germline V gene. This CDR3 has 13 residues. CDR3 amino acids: CASRPGLNYGYTF.

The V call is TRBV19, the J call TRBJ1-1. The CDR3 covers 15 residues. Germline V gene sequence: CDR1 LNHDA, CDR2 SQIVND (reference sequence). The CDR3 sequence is CASSRRTELDTEAFF.

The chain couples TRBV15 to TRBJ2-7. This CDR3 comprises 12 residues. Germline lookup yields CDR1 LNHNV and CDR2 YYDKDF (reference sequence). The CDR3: CATSRVGSEQYF.

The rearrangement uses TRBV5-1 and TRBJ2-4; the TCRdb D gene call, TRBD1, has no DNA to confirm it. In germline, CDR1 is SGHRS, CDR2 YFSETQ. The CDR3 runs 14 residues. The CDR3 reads CASSLGQGQNIQYF.

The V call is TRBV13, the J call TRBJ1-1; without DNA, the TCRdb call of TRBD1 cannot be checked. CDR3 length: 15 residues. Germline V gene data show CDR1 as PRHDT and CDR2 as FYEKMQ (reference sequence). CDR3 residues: CASSLGTGWNTEAFF. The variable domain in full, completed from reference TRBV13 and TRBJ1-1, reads AAGVIQSPRHLIKEKRETATLKCYPIPRHDTVYWYQQGPGQDPQFLISFYEKMQSDKGSIPDRFSAQQFSDYHSELNMSSLELGDSALYFCASSLGTGWNTEAFFGQGTRLTVV.

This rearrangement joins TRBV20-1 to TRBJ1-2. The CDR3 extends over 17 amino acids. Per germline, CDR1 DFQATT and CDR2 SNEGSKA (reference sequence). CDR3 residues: CSASLISTGPRPYGYTF.

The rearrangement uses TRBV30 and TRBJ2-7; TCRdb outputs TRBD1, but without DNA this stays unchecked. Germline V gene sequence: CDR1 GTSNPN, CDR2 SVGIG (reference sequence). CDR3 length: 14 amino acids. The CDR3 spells CAWSLDSWTYEQYF.

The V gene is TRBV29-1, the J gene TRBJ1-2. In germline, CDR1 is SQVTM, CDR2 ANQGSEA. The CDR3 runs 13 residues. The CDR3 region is CSVESSPIYGYTF. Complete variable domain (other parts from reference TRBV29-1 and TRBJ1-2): SAVISQKPSRDICQRGTSLTIQCQVDSQVTMMFWYRQQPGQSLTLIATANQGSEATYESGFVIDKFPISRPNLTFSTLTVSNMSPEDSSIYLCSVESSPIYGYTFGSGTRLTVV.

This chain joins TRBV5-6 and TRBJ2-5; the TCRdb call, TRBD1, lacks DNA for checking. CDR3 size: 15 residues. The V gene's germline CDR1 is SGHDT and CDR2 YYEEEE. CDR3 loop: CASSLDGQGKKTQYF.

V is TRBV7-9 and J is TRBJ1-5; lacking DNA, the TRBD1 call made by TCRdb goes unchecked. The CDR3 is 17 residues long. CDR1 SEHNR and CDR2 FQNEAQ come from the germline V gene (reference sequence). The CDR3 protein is CASSLETGVWSNQPQHF.